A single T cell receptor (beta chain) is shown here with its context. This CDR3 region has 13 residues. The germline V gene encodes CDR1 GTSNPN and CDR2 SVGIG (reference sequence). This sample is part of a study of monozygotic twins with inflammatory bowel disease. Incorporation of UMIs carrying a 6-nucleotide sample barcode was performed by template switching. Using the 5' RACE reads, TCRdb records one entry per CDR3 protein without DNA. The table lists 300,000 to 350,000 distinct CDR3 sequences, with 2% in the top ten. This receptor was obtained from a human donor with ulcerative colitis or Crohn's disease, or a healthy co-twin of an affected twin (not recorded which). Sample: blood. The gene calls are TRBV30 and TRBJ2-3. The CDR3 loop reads CAWSGQVTDTQYF.